The T cell receptor (beta chain) under discussion was sequenced for a study of CXCR3-negative and CXCR3-positive naive CD8 T cells (dated by TCRdb to the late 2010s). In the study overall: In total, about 135 million TRB reads were obtained, or roughly 1.5 +/- 0.3 million reads per library. Diversity and physicochemical repertoire analyses covered around 10 donors pooled from two independent experiments. For the TRBV-TRBJ cluster analysis, the naive subsets came from 5 or 6 donors, while the memory cells came from 3 donors. Points the paper makes about the study in general: Compared with CXCR3-negative naive cells, CXCR3-positive naive cells had TRB CDR3s with higher hydrophobicity (lower Kidera factor 4), lower energy, and higher strength and volume indices. Freshly isolated PBMCs were used for most assays because CXCR3 expression went down partially after cryopreservation. Because surface CD5, which is linked to self-reactivity in mice, was comparable between the naive subsets, TCR interaction strength was also inferred from the physicochemical properties of TRB CDR3s. Repertoire diversity was comparably high in both naive subsets but much lower in memory CD8+ T cells. Within the same donor, TRBV-TRBJ usage looked similar between naive CXCR3-negative and CXCR3-positive cells, but memory cells had distinct patterns.

CDR1 SQVTM and CDR2 ANQGSEA were looked up in the germline V gene. Spanning cysteine to phenylalanine, the CDR3 consists of 14 amino acids. No DNA sequence is on record. As to this clonotype: Its antigen target is currently unknown.

TCRdb lists the instrument as NextSeq 550. The Human TCR Profiling Kit (MiLaboratory) was used to make UMI-labeled 5' RACE TRB cDNA libraries. cDNA synthesis used the entire amount of extracted RNA, and PCR amplification then used the entire amount of cDNA produced. Libraries were prepared in parallel using an identical number of PCR cycles. In the paper's pipeline: About 57,000 +/- 9,900 unique UMI-labeled TRB cDNA molecules per library were extracted with MIGEC and MiXCR, with at least two reads per UMI required. On average, each library contained approximately 40,000 +/- 10,000 functional in-frame TRB CDR3 nucleotide clonotypes without stop codons. After each sample was downsampled to 5000 UMI-labeled TRB molecules, VDJtools was used to calculate diversity metrics such as normalized Shannon-Wiener and Chao1. Clonotype-size-weighted physicochemical properties of the central five CDR3 residues (interaction energy, strength, volume and Kidera factor 4) were computed in VDJtools. Through TCRdb reprocessing, the reads give one entry per CDR3 protein sequence; DNA is omitted. For this entry, the V and J calls and clone size follow TCRdb and not the study's own pipeline. The sample's own table lists approximately 140,000 distinct CDR3 sequences. The biggest ten clones account for about 0.28% of the sample.

For every CD8+ T cell subset, approximately 330,000 cells were flow-sorted straight into RLT lysis buffer, and each subset was sorted in triplicate. To exclude memory contaminants, naive CD8+ T cells were stringently defined as CD45RO-CCR7+CD27+CD95-. Using standard density gradient centrifugation, peripheral blood mononuclear cells were isolated from buffy coats. A FACSAria III was used to flow-sort naive CD8+ T cells into CXCR3-negative and CXCR3-positive populations. Total RNA was extracted from sorted cells with an RNeasy Mini Kit. The rearrangement joined TRBV29-1 to TRBJ1-2; with no DNA, the TCRdb D assignment of TRBD1 cannot be verified. Sequenced input: naive CXCR3+ CD8+ T cells from blood. Reading the label with the study, this specimen's cell subset or site is: CD45RO-CCR7+CD27+CD95- naive CD8+ T cells expressing CXCR3 (TNR3+). The TCR sequence derives from a human donor in good health. Some clones in this sample may be carry-over from other donors' samples. The encoded CDR3 is CSVEGRGTNYGYTF.